The entry that follows covers one T cell receptor (beta chain) sequence. Its antigen is currently not known. No base quality values were provided; no much bigger clone lies one nucleotide off. Library preparation was by the immunoSEQ multiplex PCR assay. For the multiplex PCR, a mixture combining 60 forward primers for TCR Vbeta segments and 13 reverse primers for TCR Jbeta segments was used. The CDR3 region of rearranged TCR beta genes was amplified from genomic DNA by a multiplex PCR assay. Amplified TCR beta libraries were sequenced as 87-base-pair reads on the Illumina HiSeq System. In the original analysis: A later analysis tallied some 79 million unique TCR beta chains across the 650 to 750 repertoires, and around 12 million of those chains were shared by two or more donors. Raw reads were error-corrected and collapsed into unique sequences with a nearest-neighbor algorithm that merged closely related sequences to remove PCR and sequencing errors. To assign V, D and J gene segments, CDR3 sequences were aligned to IMGT reference sequences. For a sequence to be retained, a match of at least six nucleotides to both a V gene segment and a J gene segment was required. A rearrangement was called productive if the CDR3 had no stop codons and remained in frame with V and J, and every other rearrangement was called non-productive. CDR3 was defined according to IMGT convention as the region running from the second conserved V-encoded cysteine to the conserved J-encoded phenylalanine. In an earlier analysis of some 550 of the donors, sequences lacking an unambiguous match to a single V gene segment were excluded. In an earlier analysis of 587 of the donors, V segments were called functional above 56.7% productive rearrangements and were called segregating when the between-donor standard deviation exceeded 5%. A statistical classification framework was developed to diagnose cytomegalovirus status using the catalog of TCR beta chain sequences. In a later analysis, V and J genes were assigned by comparing TCR nucleotide sequences against IMGT/GENE-DB human TR gene sequences. A later analysis assigned CDR3 sequences and most-parsimonious VDJ recombination scenarios with the TCRdist pipeline. In a later analysis, every TCR beta chain was defined by the combination of its CDR3 amino acid sequence and its V-gene family, and reads without a unique V-gene family were dropped. In a later analysis, several hundred highly shared, low-generation-probability nucleotide sequences were removed to address suspected cross-contamination and a sequencing artifact. A later analysis calculated a clonal expansion index for each public chain from normalized within-repertoire ranks of inferred template counts. In a later analysis, generation probabilities were computed using a VDJ recombination model fitted to out-of-frame rearrangements, and the results were checked against IGoR. Hypergeometric tests were used in a later analysis to score TCR-TCR, TCR-HLA and TCR-CMV co-occurrence, with a repertoire-size bias correction applied to the TCR pairs. A later analysis estimated false discovery rates by permuting HLA or CMV assignments 20 times. In a later analysis, co-occurring TCRs were grouped with DBSCAN, and TCRdist sequence similarity was added when clustering was performed within HLA-allele-positive subsets. Co-occurrence clustering excluded repertoires with fewer than 30,000 or more than 120,000 public chains, plus five with anomalous nucleotide sharing. TCRdb took this table from immuneACCESS and kept in-frame rearrangements with V and J called. Such tables lack part of the clones; where checked against another copy, unresolved V genes explain under half of the gap, and the rest is unexplained. V, J and clone size were drawn from that table, and D and trimming were deduced from the DNA. The sample yields 150,000 to 200,000 clones; around 82% were counted once. The ten largest account for about 1.7% of the sample.

In total, roughly 670 healthy bone marrow donors made up the cohort. Cohort members were all nominally healthy when sampled, although unrecorded immune exposures were likely present. The donor was CMV seropositive and belonged to the group of 250 to 300 seropositive cohort members. Each donor provided a peripheral blood sample, and peripheral blood mononuclear cells were used for TCR beta sequencing. Genomic DNA extraction from the blood cell samples was performed with the Qiagen DNeasy Blood Extraction Kit. The CDR3 runs 17 residues from the cysteine to the phenylalanine. CDR3 DNA is the only sequence kept; it has 51 bases, read in frame from the first base. As encoded in the germline V gene, CDR1 is SGHDN while CDR2 is FVKESK. Relative to germline, V is 0 bases shorter and J is 4 bases shorter, with 18 bases between their ends. The source of the sample is a study of cytomegalovirus exposure and HLA in healthy donors (dated by TCRdb to 2017 to 2019). Context from the whole study: According to an earlier analysis of 550 to 750 of the donors, some 180 million T cells yielded roughly 110 million unique TCR beta sequences and about 280 Gb of sequence data. Approximately 300 gigabases of sequencing data and some 85 million unique TCR sequences were included in an early release covering roughly 600 HLA-typed donors. The genetic ancestry cluster associated with self-reported Caucasian donors included roughly four fifths of the roughly 360 genotyped donors. The aim of the study was to test whether cataloging public T cell receptors could identify signatures of past pathogen exposure. The T cell repertoires of 700 or so subjects were profiled by immunosequencing and related to cytomegalovirus serostatus. Besides the first cohort of 666 subjects, a separate validation cohort made up of 90 to 150 different subjects was used. To predict cytomegalovirus infection status, the study brought together high-throughput TCR immunosequencing, statistical association of individual TCRs with disease status, and machine learning. To study patterns of TCR occurrence, a later analysis re-analyzed previously published TCR beta repertoires from 650 to 750 donors and added high-resolution HLA genotyping. In the later analysis, no new phenotypic data were used to find candidate immune exposures; instead, reliance was placed on TCR beta sequences and their occurrence across donors. An earlier analysis of several hundred of the donors used high-throughput TCR beta sequencing to judge whether each TCR beta V gene segment behaved as functional or pseudogenic. Donor age, sex, ethnicity and CMV serostatus were collected together with the repertoire data. A later genetic analysis used genome-wide SNP genotypes for 398 of the 666 donors, treating that subset as a discovery cohort. All discovery cohort repertoires had been generated on a single sequencing platform. Class I and class II HLA loci were covered by the typing at four-digit resolution. Typing coverage differed by locus: A, B, C, DRB1 and DQB1 were typed in roughly 620-640 donors, DQA1 in about 500, DPA1 in 606, and DPB1 in roughly 450. Roughly 5 DR-DQ haplotypes were treated as single units for association and clustering because of strong linkage in the cohort. Among 300 to 500 genotyped donors of the cohort, an average of around 250,000 unique TCR beta nucleotide sequences was sequenced per donor, of which approximately 18% were non-productive.

The research as a whole found: In a later analysis, several top co-occurrence clusters were reported to appear linked to parvovirus B19, influenza, CMV and Epstein-Barr virus. Because the 87-base-pair reads could not distinguish some IMGT-functional V segments, including TRBV6-2 and TRBV6-3, those segments were excluded. For the cohort, immune exposure information was limited to CMV serostatus. When HLA alleles, especially DR and DQ, strongly co-occurred, attributing TCR associations to individual alleles was difficult. In a later genetic analysis, fewer N-insertions in productive TCRs were reported among donors in an Asian-associated ancestry cluster than the roughly 640-donor mean. Because counts were too low, roughly 17 rarely observed V segments, including chromosome 9 orphons, were left out of the earlier analysis of some 640 of the donors. A further reported finding was that TCR beta sequences accurately predicted the HLA-A and HLA-B alleles for most subjects in the first cohort. The presence/absence analyses assumed that sequencing depth was roughly uniform across donors, and that assumption may not be true. A cluster of highly shared sequence variants was judged likely to represent a technical artifact of the sequencing pipeline. Broadly in line with IMGT annotations, most TCR beta V segments showed up in productive rearrangements about 90% or about 30% of the time in an earlier analysis of several hundred of the donors. In vitro tests confirmed that three of the cytomegalovirus-associated TCR beta chains recognize cytomegalovirus antigens. Most TCR sequences were seen in very few donors, while some public TCRs were found in many individuals. It was suggested by the authors that the approach could potentially be generalized to other disease states and immunological phenotypes. Because HLA typing was missing for some donors at each locus, association tests included only the typed subset. Specific HLA alleles were associated with 16,951 TCR beta sequences at a false discovery rate of 0.05 in a later analysis. Most CMV-associated TCR beta chains appeared to be HLA-restricted in a later analysis, and the HLA associations seemed to be driven largely by CMV exposure. A later analysis found that TCR association rates varied across HLA loci, with DRB1 alleles showing the most associated TCRs and HLA-C alleles the fewest. Correlated functional status among segregating V segments might be attributable to linkage disequilibrium, but an unknown experimental factor could not be ruled out. In a later analysis, HLA-associated TCR beta chains were found to be more clonally expanded and to have lower generation probabilities than equally common non-associated chains. The classifier was reported to diagnose cytomegalovirus status with high specificity and sensitivity in both the original and validation cohorts. Only TCR beta chains were sequenced in this cohort, and the absence of alpha or paired-chain data limited detectable features. A total of about 180 TCR beta chains were listed by the study as associated with cytomegalovirus. An association between a missense DCLRE1C variant and V-gene and J-gene trimming of TCR beta chains was found in a later genetic analysis and replicated in an independent cohort.

The sequence is built from TRBV14 and TRBJ1-1; the D gene is perhaps TRBD1, from 6 matching bases. Sequenced input: PBMCs. This clonotype originated in a man aged 40-49 years in good health and CMV-seropositive. The DNA sequence is TGTGCCAGCAGCCAAGAACGGGGGGCAGGGTTGGGCACTGAAGCTTTCTTT. This codes for CASSQERGAGLGTEAFF.